Below are 18 T cell receptor beta chains sequenced from a single sample in a study of graft-versus-host responses after intestinal transplantation. The protocol was immunoSEQ multiplex PCR, while the TCRdb copy is restricted to in-frame clones and leaves out a portion. The sample has about 89,000 clones; roughly 92% are singletons. No antigen is known for these receptors. The sample in question was unstimulated CD4+ T cells sorted from spleen or lymph node cells, obtained before intestinal transplant. The receptors shown here come from a human donor who received an intestinal transplant.

This clone occurred a few times. The chain couples TRBV5-8 to TRBJ1-2; D gene ambiguous. V was trimmed by 0 bases and J by 3 bases, leaving 9 bases between them. Germline-derived CDR1 and CDR2 are SGHTS and YDEGEE. The CDR3 spans 14 residues. The CDR3 reads CASSLVGRYYGYTF. In nucleotides, the CDR3 is TGTGCCAGCAGCTTGGTGGGGAGATACTATGGCTACACCTTC.

This clone is a singleton in its sample. The chain couples TRBV5-1 to TRBJ2-7; 7 bases are shared with TRBD1. This CDR3 is 15 amino acids long. J lost 2 bases, V lost 3 bases, and 8 bases had no gene match. CDR1 and CDR2 (germline): SGHRS, YFSETQ. CDR3 loop: CASSSWPGTAYEQYF. For the CDR3, the DNA is TGCGCCAGCAGCTCTTGGCCCGGGACAGCCTACGAGCAGTACTTC.

V gene TRBV6-6 combines with J gene TRBJ2-3; D gene uncertain. This CDR3 comprises 15 residues. Germline V gene sequence: CDR1 MNHNY, CDR2 SVGAGI (reference sequence). Trimming stripped 0 bases from V and 1 base from J, with 8 bases between. The DNA for the CDR3 is TGTGCCAGCAGTTACTCGGGCGGTCGCACAGATACGCAGTATTTT. Its protein product is CASSYSGGRTDTQYF.

The rearrangement uses TRBV28 and TRBJ1-1; a weak D match, TRBD1 (5 bases). Germline loops: CDR1 MDHEN, CDR2 SYDVKM. V lost 2 bases and J lost 2, with 9 bases in between. This CDR3 contains 14 residues. CDR3 sequence reads: CASSLQGPNTEAFF. CDR3 nucleotide sequence: TGTGCCAGCAGTTTACAGGGACCTAACACTGAAGCTTTCTTT.

V usage is TRBV7-9 and J usage is TRBJ1-1; no definite D call. The CDR3 totals 14 residues. The germline CDR1 and CDR2 sequences are SEHNR and FQNEAQ (reference sequence). Deletions cut 6 bases from V and 0 bases from J, with 11 bases between. This CDR3 reads CASRPAIMNTEAFF. The CDR3 DNA follows: TGTGCCAGCAGGCCGGCCATAATGAACACTGAAGCTTTCTTT.

This clone was found once. At one end, the junction sequence differs from germline, possibly due to a read error. The chain recombines TRBV30 with TRBJ1-2, with D possibly matching TRBD1 (5 bases). The germline V gene has CDR1 GTSNPN and CDR2 SVGIG (reference sequence). The CDR3 spans 13 residues. This chain's CDR3 is CAWSVGSLRGCTF. CDR3 bases: TGTGCCTGGAGTGTTGGGAGCCTGAGGGGCTGCACCTTC. Full variable domain (outside the CDR3, taken from reference TRBV30 and TRBJ1-2): SQTIHQWPATLVQPVGSPLSLECTVEGTSNPNLYWYRQAAGRGLQLLFYSVGIGQISSEVPQNLSASRPQDRQFILSSKKLLLSDSGFYLCAWSVGSLRGCTFGSGTRLTVV.

This clone appeared a few times. The V gene is TRBV27, the J gene TRBJ1-5; D remains unclear. CDR1 and CDR2 (germline): MNHEY, SMNVEV (reference sequence). The CDR3 is made up of 12 amino acids. V was pared by 5 bases and J by 6 bases, with 8 bases between. This CDR3 reads CASSAWGQPQHF. The CDR3 DNA follows: TGTGCCAGCAGTGCATGGGGTCAGCCCCAGCATTTT.

The V call is TRBV14, the J call TRBJ2-6; D remains unclear. The ends were cut back, 0 bases at V and 4 bases at J, with 10 bases in the middle. The CDR3 has 16 residues. Per germline, CDR1 SGHDN and CDR2 FVKESK. CDR3 coding DNA: TGTGCCAGCAGCCAAGAAAACCCATCGGGGGCCAACGTCCTGACTTTC. The encoded protein is CASSQENPSGANVLTF.

The rearrangement joins TRBV27 to TRBJ1-5, with a weak D call TRBD1 (5 bases). V was trimmed by 3 bases and J by 2 bases, leaving 26 bases between them. The CDR3 has 20 amino acids. The germline CDR1 and CDR2 sequences are MNHEY and SMNVEV (reference sequence). CDR3 region: CASSFVRARELYGGNQPQHF. The CDR3 DNA follows: TGTGCCAGCAGTTTCGTAAGGGCCAGGGAGTTGTACGGGGGCAATCAGCCCCAGCATTTT.

This clone has just a few counts. V is TRBV10-2 and J is TRBJ2-5; 12 nucleotides line up with TRBD2. Unmatched junction bases numbered 5, after V lost 3 bases and J lost 6 bases. This CDR3 comprises 15 residues. Germline CDR1 is WSHSY and CDR2 is SAAADI. The CDR3 sequence is CASSEASGRGKTQYF. CDR3 nucleotides: TGCGCCAGCAGTGAAGCTAGCGGGAGGGGAAAGACCCAGTACTTC.

This clone was seen only once. This chain links TRBV7-8 with TRBJ2-1, with D maybe TRBD1 (5 bases). Trimming took off 6 bases at V and 6 bases at J, with 18 bases between the two ends. CDR3 length: 15 amino acids. CDR1 and CDR2 from the germline V gene are SGHVS and FQNEAQ. CDR3 sequence reads: CASSPIPSRGNEQFF. CDR3 DNA sequence: TGTGCCAGCAGTCCAATCCCCTCTAGGGGCAATGAGCAGTTCTTC.

The V and J genes are TRBV30 and TRBJ2-5; no reliable D call. Between the trimmed V and J ends, which lost 0 bases and 0 bases, there was a span of 8 bases. CDR1 is GTSNPN and CDR2 is SVGIG in the germline V gene (reference sequence). The CDR3 contains 14 residues. Here the CDR3 reads CAWSVVPDQETQYF. For the CDR3, the DNA is TGTGCCTGGAGTGTGGTCCCGGACCAAGAGACCCAGTACTTC.

The V call is TRBV4-1, the J call TRBJ2-7; 8 bases fit TRBD2. The CDR3 is 14 amino acids. CDR1 is MGHRA and CDR2 is YSYEKL in the germline V gene. V was clipped by 0 bases and J by 3 bases; unmatched bases: 1. CDR3 in amino acids: CASSQELAVYEQYF. CDR3 nucleotide sequence: TGCGCCAGCAGCCAAGAACTAGCGGTCTACGAGCAGTACTTC.

The rearrangement joins TRBV10-1 to TRBJ2-3, with D possibly being TRBD2 (5 bases). The germline V gene has CDR1 WNHNN and CDR2 SYGVQD (reference sequence). V was cut by 3 bases and J by 8 bases, with 6 bases left in between. The CDR3 totals 11 residues. Written as DNA, the CDR3 is TGCGCCAGCAGTGAAGAGGGTACGCAGTATTTT. Its protein product is CASSEEGTQYF.

The chain joins TRBV5-4 to TRBJ2-2, with D perhaps TRBD2 (5 bases). V was clipped by 4 bases and J by 7 bases, with 14 bases between them. CDR1 is SGHNT and CDR2 is YYREEE in the germline V gene (reference sequence). The CDR3 contains 14 residues. The CDR3 DNA is TGTGCCAGCAGCCGTATTTTAGGAGGCGGGGAGCTGTTTTTT. The encoded protein is CASSRILGGGELFF.

The V gene is TRBV18, the J gene TRBJ1-5; D call uncertain. Trimming removed 4 bases at V and 1 base at J, with 14 bases between. The CDR3 covers 16 residues. Germline V CDR1 and CDR2: KGHSH, LQKENI. In DNA form, the CDR3 reads TGTGCCAGCTCACTCCTGCCGCCAGAGAGCAATCAGCCCCAGCATTTT. The encoded protein is CASSLLPPESNQPQHF.

This clone was picked up one time. J is TRBJ1-4 and V is TRBV15; D unresolved. Looked up from germline, CDR1 is LNHNV and CDR2 is YYDKDF (reference sequence). The CDR3 is 13 residues long. Trimming left V 3 bases short and J 8 bases short, with 10 bases between. Written as DNA, the CDR3 is TGTGCCACCAGCAGGGAGGGTGGGGAAAAACTGTTTTTT. Residues: CATSREGGEKLFF.

The chain combines TRBV30 with TRBJ1-1; D not resolved. This CDR3 spans 15 amino acids. Germline V gene sequence: CDR1 GTSNPN, CDR2 SVGIG (reference sequence). The V and J ends lost 0 bases and 4 bases respectively, with 15 bases between them. CDR3 coding DNA: TGTGCCTGGAGTGTTCGGTTGAGGGAGTTCACTGAAGCTTTCTTT. This gives the protein CAWSVRLREFTEAFF. Full variable domain (missing parts from reference TRBV30 and TRBJ1-1): SQTIHQWPATLVQPVGSPLSLECTVEGTSNPNLYWYRQAAGRGLQLLFYSVGIGQISSEVPQNLSASRPQDRQFILSSKKLLLSDSGFYLCAWSVRLREFTEAFFGQGTRLTVV.